Shown below are 14 T cell receptor beta chains from a single sample sequenced in a study of blood T cell repertoires in COVID-19 (dated by TCRdb to about 2020). Libraries were constructed by the immunoSEQ multiplex PCR assay. This is the immuneACCESS table as TCRdb keeps it, with only in-frame sequences that have V and J called. A part of the clones is gone; compared with another copy, unresolved V genes explain less than half, and the rest is unexplained. The sample yields about 200,000 clones; around 85% were counted once. Clones ranked in the top ten supply about 19% of the sample. The sample consisted of PBMCs or T cells enriched from blood (not recorded which). The origin of the receptors is a man aged 40-49 years who had recovered from COVID-19.

V is TRBV19 and J is TRBJ1-1; D remains unclear. The CDR3 loop spans 15 amino acids. V was clipped by 3 bases and J by 4 bases, with 15 bases between them. CDR1 and CDR2 (germline): LNHDA, SQIVND (reference sequence). The CDR3 region is CASSIRVEIFTEAFF. The CDR3 DNA follows: TGTGCCAGTAGTATCCGGGTAGAGATCTTCACTGAAGCTTTCTTT.

The chain recombines TRBV3-1 (or the pseudogene TRBV3-2) with TRBJ2-7; perhaps TRBD1 as D (5 bases). V was pared by 1 base and J by 5 bases, with 12 bases between. The CDR3 contains 14 residues. Germline loops: CDR1 LGHDT, CDR2 YNNKEL (reference sequence). The CDR3 bases are TGTGCCAGCAGCCAAGGGGGCAGGGTCGACGAGCAGTACTTC. Translation gives CASSQGGRVDEQYF.

This clone was seen a few times. This chain uses TRBV19 with TRBJ1-3; the match to TRBD1 covers 11 bases. CDR1 is LNHDA and CDR2 is SQIVND in the germline V gene (reference sequence). J gave up 4 bases and V 7 bases, and 3 bases lay outside the gene matches. The CDR3 has 14 residues. The CDR3 DNA follows: TGTGCCAGTAAGGACAGGGGGCTCGGAAACACCATATATTTT. Translated, it gives CASKDRGLGNTIYF.

The chain links TRBV6-5 to TRBJ1-6; 7 nucleotides align to TRBD1. With V trimmed by 5 bases and J by 8 bases, 9 bases remained unmatched. The germline V gene has CDR1 MNHEY and CDR2 SVGAGI. The CDR3 is 15 residues long. In DNA, the CDR3 is TGTGCCAGCAGTATCGACCAGGGGGTTTATTCACCCCTCCACTTT. This encodes CASSIDQGVYSPLHF.

The chain links TRBV6-2 or TRBV6-3 to TRBJ1-2; 10 bases match TRBD1. This CDR3 has 15 amino acids. V was pared by 5 bases and J by 3 bases, with 6 bases of the junction left unmatched. Looked up from germline, CDR1 is MNHEY and CDR2 is SVGEGT. The DNA for the CDR3 is TGTGCCAGCAGTGTCCGGGACAGGGGTCACTATGGCTACACCTTC. As protein: CASSVRDRGHYGYTF.

The rearrangement uses TRBV4-2 and TRBJ1-3, with TRBD1 as a possible D gene (5 bases). Germline V gives CDR1 LGHNA, CDR2 YNFKEQ. The CDR3 consists of 18 residues. V gave up 4 bases and J gave up 0 bases, with 19 bases separating them. CDR3 sequence reads: CASSPQIVGAPSGNTIYF. DNA of the CDR3: TGTGCCAGCAGCCCCCAAATAGTTGGGGCGCCCTCTGGAAACACCATATATTTT.

The CDR3 nucleotides are TGTGCCACCAGTGACCCACTCGACAGGCAACGCACAGATACGCAGTATTTT. Protein product: CATSDPLDRQRTDTQYF. This chain uses TRBV24-1 with TRBJ2-3; a weak D match, TRBD1 (6 bases). Trimming removed 4 bases at V and 1 base at J, with 17 bases between. CDR1 is KGHDR, CDR2 SFDVKD, per germline. The CDR3 is 17 residues long.

This clone turned up a few times. The chain employs TRBV9 and TRBJ2-5, with TRBD1 matching 9 bases. The CDR3 sequence is 15 residues long. The germline CDR1 and CDR2 sequences are SGDLS and YYNGEE. V lost 3 bases, J lost 4 bases, and 7 bases stayed unmatched. CDR3: CASSGAGTGTETQYF. The CDR3 DNA reads as TGTGCCAGCAGCGGAGCCGGGACAGGGACAGAGACCCAGTACTTC.

Note on this clone: Compared with germline, one end of the junction differs, possibly owing to a read error. V gene TRBV7-7 combines with J gene TRBJ2-3, with D unclear. The CDR3 spans 16 residues. In germline, CDR1 is SSHAT, CDR2 FNYEAQ (reference sequence). The CDR3 DNA reads as TGTGCTAGCAGCTTATTACGAGCGCCTAGCACAGATACGCAGTATTTT. Protein product: CASSLLRAPSTDTQYF.

The CDR3 protein is CASSSAPGTGTGGYTF. The CDR3 region has the DNA TGTGCCAGCAGTTCAGCCCCCGGGACAGGGACCGGCGGCTACACCTTC. The rearrangement joins TRBV27 to TRBJ1-2; TRBD1 aligns across 9 bases. The CDR3 extends over 16 amino acids. Trimming took 4 bases from V and 8 from J; bases not matched to a gene: 14. Germline CDR1 MNHEY, CDR2 SMNVEV (reference sequence).

The chain recombines TRBV5-4 with TRBJ2-5; tentatively, D is TRBD2 (6 bases). V dropped 3 bases and J dropped 2 bases, with 17 bases sitting between them. The CDR3 consists of 16 residues. Germline loops: CDR1 SGHNT, CDR2 YYREEE (reference sequence). The CDR3 sequence: CASSSDPGTLQETQYF. CDR3 in DNA: TGTGCCAGCAGCTCCGATCCCGGGACTTTACAAGAGACCCAGTACTTC.

V gene TRBV7-2 combines with J gene TRBJ2-7, with unresolved D. The germline gives CDR1 SGHTA, CDR2 FQGNSA. CDR3 length: 15 amino acids. V shed 6 bases and J shed 6 bases, with 21 bases lying between them. The CDR3 region has the DNA TGTGCCAGCAGTAAAACGAGAGACACCCCCCGCGAGCAGTACTTC. Translation: CASSKTRDTPREQYF.

The chain links TRBV7-3 to TRBJ2-2; possible D gene TRBD2, 6 bases. V was pared by 2 bases and J by 0 bases, with 13 bases between. This CDR3 has 17 residues. Germline CDR1 is SGHTA and CDR2 is FQGTGA. This CDR3 is CASSLEGGRANTGELFF. DNA of the CDR3: TGTGCCAGCAGCTTAGAGGGAGGACGAGCGAACACCGGGGAGCTGTTTTTT. The full variable domain, rest sourced from reference TRBV7-3 and TRBJ2-2, is GAGVSQTPSNKVTEKGKYVELRCDPISGHTALYWYRQSLGQGPEFLIYFQGTGAADDSGLPNDRFFAVRPEGSVSTLKIQRTERGDSAVYLCASSLEGGRANTGELFFGEGSRLTVL.

This chain's CDR3 is CASRDRGFMNSPLHF. The CDR3, as DNA: TGTGCCAGCAGGGACAGGGGGTTTATGAATTCACCCCTCCACTTT. J is TRBJ1-6 and V is TRBV2, with 10 bases identical to TRBD1. V shed 6 bases, J shed 7 bases, and the junction held 6 bases outside the gene matches. CDR3 length equals 15 residues. Germline V lookup: CDR1 SNHLY, CDR2 FYNNEI. Complete variable domain (other parts from reference TRBV2 and TRBJ1-6): EPEVTQTPSHQVTQMGQEVILRCVPISNHLYFYWYRQILGQKVEFLVSFYNNEISEKSEIFDDQFSVERPDGSNFTLKIRSTKLEDSAMYFCASRDRGFMNSPLHFGNGTRLTVT.